This T cell receptor (beta chain) was retrieved from a study of blood T cell repertoires in COVID-19. Study at large: Sample material is recorded as cDNA or gDNA derived from T cells, B-cell-depleted T cells, or PBMCs.

CDR3 length equals 17 residues. Germline V lookup: CDR1 SGDLS, CDR2 YYNGEE. Trimming left V 2 bases short and J 2 bases short, with 17 bases between. The assay was immunoSEQ multiplex PCR, and TCRdb's table has in-frame clones only and misses some. The sample has 45,000 to 60,000 clones; 70% to 85% are singletons. The chain recombines TRBV9 with TRBJ1-3, with D maybe TRBD1 (5 bases). The TCR was taken from a man aged 45-65 years with acute or convalescent COVID-19. The specimen sequenced was peripheral blood. CDR3 DNA sequence: TGTGCCAGCAGCGTCGGACTAATAGGGGAGGCTGGAAACACCATATATTTT. Its protein is CASSVGLIGEAGNTIYF.